This passage covers 19 T cell receptor beta chains from one sample sequenced in a study of cytomegalovirus exposure and HLA in healthy donors. PCR employed 60 Vbeta and 13 Jbeta primers. The data were produced by immunoSEQ multiplex PCR, yet TCRdb's version contains in-frame clones alone and is incomplete. Recorded here are about 60,000 clones; the top ten clones represent approximately 16%. The specimen was PBMCs. The receptors were gathered from a boy aged 5-17 years in good health and CMV-seronegative.

The gene calls are TRBV5-1 and TRBJ1-2; 7 nucleotides match TRBD1. The CDR3 runs to 12 residues. With V trimmed by 4 bases and J by 8 bases, 5 bases remained unmatched. CDR1 and CDR2 from the germline V gene are SGHRS and YFSETQ. CDR3 coding DNA: TGCGCCAGCAGCGAGCCAGGGGGAGGCTACACCTTC. Translating gives CASSEPGGGYTF.

V is TRBV27 and J is TRBJ2-4, with D possibly TRBD1 on 6 matching bases. V lost 6 bases, J lost 2 bases, and 11 bases lay in between. This CDR3 region has 14 residues. Germline V lookup: CDR1 MNHEY, CDR2 SMNVEV (reference sequence). CDR3 bases: TGTGCCAGCAGAAAAACAGGGTCCAAAAACATTCAGTACTTC. As protein: CASRKTGSKNIQYF.

This chain connects TRBV6-1 to TRBJ1-3; TRBD1 is a possible D gene (6 bases). Trimming took 7 bases from V and 2 from J, leaving 12 bases between them. The CDR3 runs 14 residues. Germline V gene lookup returns CDR1 MNHNS and CDR2 SASEGT. CDR3 sequence (DNA): TGTGCCAGCACCTCCGGGACAACTGGAAACACCATATATTTT. Protein: CASTSGTTGNTIYF.

The chain uses TRBV5-5 and TRBJ2-7; 8 bases match TRBD2. Trimming removed 0 bases from V and 5 bases from J; junction bases left unmatched: 4. This CDR3 region has 14 residues. CDR1 is SGHKS and CDR2 is YYEKEE in the germline V gene (reference sequence). CDR3 nucleotides: TGTGCCAGCAGCTTGGAACTAGCGGTCCACGAGCAGTACTTC. This gives the protein CASSLELAVHEQYF.

The gene calls are TRBV5-1 and TRBJ1-1; D remains ambiguous. Trimming took 0 bases from V and 2 from J, leaving 14 bases between them. Germline CDR1 and CDR2: SGHRS and YFSETQ. This CDR3 has 16 amino acids. The CDR3 spells CASSLGSRAGNTEAFF. The CDR3, as DNA: TGCGCCAGCAGCTTGGGTTCTAGGGCGGGCAACACTGAAGCTTTCTTT.

The chain recombines TRBV5-6 with TRBJ2-1; 7 bases line up with TRBD2. V shed 3 bases, J shed 5 bases, and the junction held 11 bases outside the gene matches. The CDR3 is 16 amino acids. Germline V gives CDR1 SGHDT, CDR2 YYEEEE. The CDR3, as DNA: TGTGCCAGCAGCTCAACCGGGACTAAACGGGACAATGAGCAGTTCTTC. This codes for CASSSTGTKRDNEQFF.

The V call is TRBV7-9, the J call TRBJ2-3, with 9 bases lining up with TRBD2. The ends lost 4 bases at V and 6 bases at J; junction bases unmatched: 11. The CDR3 is 16 amino acids. CDR1 and CDR2 from the germline V gene are SEHNR and FQNEAQ (reference sequence). This chain's CDR3 is CASSWPSGATGDTQYF. CDR3 bases: TGTGCCAGCAGCTGGCCTAGCGGGGCGACTGGGGATACGCAGTATTTT.

The chain joins TRBV5-6 to TRBJ2-1; the D gene is possibly TRBD1 (5 bases). Germline V lookup: CDR1 SGHDT, CDR2 YYEEEE. The V end lost 3 bases, the J end lost 7 bases, and 8 bases lay between the germline ends. This CDR3 has 12 amino acids. CDR3 DNA: TGTGCCAGCAGCTACCCAGGGAATGAGCAGTTCTTC. Protein product: CASSYPGNEQFF. Variable domain in full (rest from reference TRBV5-6 and TRBJ2-1): DAGVTQSPTHLIKTRGQQVTLRCSPKSGHDTVSWYQQALGQGPQFIFQYYEEEERQRGNFPDRFSGHQFPNYSSELNVNALLLGDSALYLCASSYPGNEQFFGPGTRLTVL.

The J gene is TRBJ2-7, the V gene TRBV11-2, with TRBD2 identical over 12 bases. Germline CDR1 reads SGHAT; CDR2 reads FQNNGV. CDR3 length equals 14 residues. V lost 6 bases and J lost 1; bases outside the gene matches: 1. The CDR3 coding sequence is TGTGCCAGCAGACTAGCGGGAGGTTCCTACGAGCAGTACTTC. Encoded protein: CASRLAGGSYEQYF.

J is TRBJ2-1 and V is TRBV27; 10 bases line up with TRBD2. Germline trimming cut 5 bases from V and 6 bases from J; bases unmatched to any gene: 4. CDR1 is MNHEY and CDR2 is SMNVEV in the germline V gene (reference sequence). The CDR3 is 14 amino acids. In DNA, the CDR3 is TGTGCCAGCAGTGGACTAGCGGTTACCAATGAGCAGTTCTTC. Translated: CASSGLAVTNEQFF.

The CDR3, as DNA: TGTGCCAGCAGCTTTCTTACAGGGCCCTTGGGAGAGACCCAGTACTTC. Translation gives CASSFLTGPLGETQYF. V gene TRBV7-8 combines with J gene TRBJ2-5, with D possibly matching TRBD1 (6 bases). The CDR3 consists of 16 residues. Germline V gene data show CDR1 as SGHVS and CDR2 as FQNEAQ. The V and J ends lost 3 bases and 4 bases respectively, with 18 bases between them.

CDR3 protein: CASSEAKWVGRGNEQYF. CDR3 DNA sequence: TGTGCCAGCAGTGAAGCGAAGTGGGTAGGTCGGGGGAACGAGCAGTACTTC. V is TRBV6-1 and J is TRBJ2-7; D is perhaps TRBD2 (6 bases). The CDR3 extends over 17 amino acids. Trimming removed 0 bases from V and 5 bases from J, with 20 bases in between. Germline loops: CDR1 MNHNS, CDR2 SASEGT.

The rearrangement links TRBV7-9 to TRBJ1-6; 10 bases match TRBD1. Unmatched junction bases numbered 9, after V lost 1 base and J lost 9 bases. Germline V gene data show CDR1 as SEHNR and CDR2 as FQNEAQ (reference sequence). This CDR3 is 17 amino acids long. In DNA form, the CDR3 reads TGTGCCAGCAGCTTAGTTTGGGAGGGGACAGGGGTTTCACCCCTCCACTTT. It is translated as CASSLVWEGTGVSPLHF.

The chain is built from TRBV10-1 and TRBJ2-2; D not resolved. V lost 4 bases and J 6 bases, leaving 18 bases between the germline ends. CDR1 is WNHNN and CDR2 is SYGVQD in the germline V gene (reference sequence). This CDR3 is 16 amino acids long. The DNA for the CDR3 is TGCGCCAGCAGTGCACCGGGTCTACTTAGGCCCGGGGAGCTGTTTTTT. This gives the protein CASSAPGLLRPGELFF.

This chain connects TRBV6-1 to TRBJ2-5; D possibly corresponds to TRBD1 (5 bases). The J call may be faulty, since TRBJ2-7 better matches the DNA end. The CDR3 has 17 amino acids. Per the germline V gene, CDR1 is MNHNS and CDR2 is SASEGT. The CDR3 nucleotides are TGTGCCAGCAGTGCGACAGCTTTTGGGATGAATTTGTACGAGCAGTACTTC. This codes for CASSATAFGMNLYEQYF.

The V gene is TRBV7-9, the J gene TRBJ1-1, with no clear D. CDR3 length: 15 amino acids. Germline CDR1 is SEHNR and CDR2 is FQNEAQ (reference sequence). V lost 1 base and J lost 4, with 13 bases in between. This CDR3 reads CASSLGSIGLTEAFF. In nucleotides, the CDR3 is TGTGCCAGCAGCTTAGGGTCGATTGGGCTCACTGAAGCTTTCTTT.

The chain joins TRBV7-2 to TRBJ1-4; no firm D call. The length of the CDR3 is 12 residues. The germline CDR1 and CDR2 sequences are SGHTA and FQGNSA. Trimming left V 0 bases short and J 11 bases short, with 7 bases between. CDR3 nucleotides: TGTGCCAGCAGCTTAGCGGAGAACAAACTGTTTTTT. It is translated as CASSLAENKLFF. The variable domain in full, with the rest retrieved from reference TRBV7-2 and TRBJ1-4, is GAGVSQSPSNKVTEKGKDVELRCDPISGHTALYWYRQSLGQGLEFLIYFQGNSAPDKSGLPSDRFSAERTGGSVSTLTIQRTQQEDSAVYLCASSLAENKLFFGSGTQLSVL.

The chain couples TRBV5-1 to TRBJ2-1; no reliable D call. V gave up 4 bases and J gave up 7 bases, with 18 bases separating them. Germline V gene data show CDR1 as SGHRS and CDR2 as YFSETQ. The CDR3 length is 15 residues. The CDR3 here is CASSTSPSQANEQFF. DNA of the CDR3: TGCGCCAGCAGCACCTCCCCCTCGCAGGCGAATGAGCAGTTCTTC.

The CDR3 nucleotides read TGTGCCAGCAGTCTTAACAGGGGCCCCCAGATGGTGAATTCACCCCTCCACTTT. Translating gives CASSLNRGPQMVNSPLHF. The V gene is TRBV27, the J gene TRBJ1-6, with 7 bases that match TRBD1. V lost 5 bases and J lost 7; bases outside the gene matches: 17. This CDR3 comprises 18 residues. Germline assignment: CDR1 MNHEY and CDR2 SMNVEV (reference sequence).